This entry describes one T cell receptor beta chain. Its antigen is undetermined. The entry originates in a study of shared clonotypes between healthy human individuals. In the study overall: Three CD4 naive, three CD4 memory, two CD8 naive and one CD8 memory plate were used per donor.

Terminally differentiated effector memory CD45RA+ cells were excluded by CCR7 positive selection of CD45RO-negative cells. How the authors handled the data: Junction-only sequences produced by ImmunoSEQ had no quality scores, so filtering differed. Libraries were prepared by immunoSEQ multiplex PCR; TCRdb keeps only in-frame clonotypes and omits some of them. For V, J and clone size, that table is used; D and trimming come from the DNA. The table records 2 million to 2.5 million clones, 90% to 95% of them present only once. The study, taken as a whole, reports: The sole specimen, blood, was sampled, and tissue repertoires likely differ.

CDR3 length: 14 amino acids. The germline CDR1 and CDR2 sequences are MDHEN and SYDVKM. Trimming removed 8 bases from V and 0 bases from J, with 14 bases in between. The TCR sequence derives from a man younger than 35 in good health. Some clones in this sample may be carry-over from other donors' samples. The gene calls are TRBV28 and TRBJ2-7; D is unresolved. The sequenced material came from naive CD8+ T cells from PBMCs. The CDR3 region is CASRGLQSSYEQYF. Here the CDR3 DNA reads TGTGCCAGCCGTGGCCTTCAAAGCTCCTACGAGCAGTACTTC.